This paragraph reports one TCR beta chain. The repertoire was sequenced with immunoSEQ multiplex PCR; TCRdb's copy has only in-frame clones and lacks some. The data contain about 160,000 clones, under 90% of them singletons. This record belongs to a study of blood T cell repertoires in COVID-19. The overall study: In each case, the material was cDNA or gDNA derived from T cells, B-cell-depleted T cells, or PBMCs.

Residents of about two dozen US areas, aged about 18 to 95 years, made up the participants. Participants reported their clinical history, and cohort assignment relied on those reports. This sequence originates from a woman aged 55 to 70 who had recovered from COVID-19. The specimen was PBMCs or T cells enriched from blood (not recorded which).

In DNA, the CDR3 is TGTGCCAGCTCACCACAGGCAGGCCGGAACACTGAAGCTTTCTTT. This codes for CASSPQAGRNTEAFF. This chain joins TRBV18 and TRBJ1-1, with D hard to call. The CDR3 is 15 residues long. V lost 1 base and J lost 1, with 10 bases in between. Germline lookup yields CDR1 KGHSH and CDR2 LQKENI.